A selection of T cell receptor beta chains follows, all from one sample in a study of cytomegalovirus exposure and HLA in healthy donors. Sequenced by immunoSEQ multiplex PCR; TCRdb stores in-frame clones only, minus some. The table lists about 400,000 clones, just over 85% of them singletons. Specimen: PBMCs. Source of these receptors: a woman between 18 and 30 years old in good health and CMV-seronegative. The CDR3 runs from the conserved cysteine through the conserved F or W. The order of the fields is D gene, clone size, J gene, V gene, CDR3 protein, CDR3 DNA. D genes are given only for firm matches. For some rows the clone size is stated as once, few or many, or as a class when expanded; others skip it.

d_gene: .; abundance: .; j_gene: TRBJ2-7; v_gene: TRBV7-9; CDR3aa: CASSSRPIYEQYF; CDR3nt: TGTGCCAGCAGCTCGCGGCCGATCTACGAGCAGTACTTC
d_gene: .; abundance: .; j_gene: TRBJ1-6; v_gene: TRBV7-9; CDR3aa: CASSARRGGSPLHF; CDR3nt: TGTGCCAGCAGCGCCAGACGAGGGGGATCACCCCTCCACTTT
d_gene: .; abundance: .; j_gene: TRBJ1-2; v_gene: TRBV28; CDR3aa: CASSFWAGEGYTF; CDR3nt: TGTGCCAGCAGTTTCTGGGCAGGGGAAGGCTACACCTTC
d_gene: .; abundance: .; j_gene: TRBJ1-5; v_gene: TRBV2; CDR3aa: CASSQTGFGNQPQHF; CDR3nt: TGTGCCAGCAGCCAAACAGGGTTTGGCAATCAGCCCCAGCATTTT
d_gene: .; abundance: .; j_gene: TRBJ2-1; v_gene: TRBV9; CDR3aa: CASSPSGSSYNEQFF; CDR3nt: TGTGCCAGCAGCCCGAGCGGTAGCTCCTACAATGAGCAGTTCTTC
d_gene: .; abundance: .; j_gene: TRBJ1-1; v_gene: TRBV25-1; CDR3aa: CASSEGGSNTEAFF; CDR3nt: TGTGCCAGCAGTGAAGGAGGGTCGAACACTGAAGCTTTCTTT
d_gene: .; abundance: .; j_gene: TRBJ2-5; v_gene: TRBV7-8; CDR3aa: CASSSTVLQETQYF; CDR3nt: TGTGCCAGCAGCTCGACAGTGCTCCAAGAGACCCAGTACTTC
d_gene: TRBD2; abundance: .; j_gene: TRBJ2-1; v_gene: TRBV29-1; CDR3aa: CSVLLAGENSYNEQFF; CDR3nt: TGCAGCGTCCTACTAGCGGGAGAGAATTCCTACAATGAGCAGTTCTTC
d_gene: .; abundance: .; j_gene: TRBJ2-7; v_gene: TRBV2; CDR3aa: CASSGPTRWF; CDR3nt: TGTGCCAGCAGCGGGCCTACTAGATGGTTC
d_gene: .; abundance: .; j_gene: TRBJ1-4; v_gene: TRBV5-8; CDR3aa: CASKTGRRTNEKLFF; CDR3nt: TGTGCCAGCAAAACCGGGAGGAGAACTAATGAAAAACTGTTTTTT
d_gene: TRBD2; abundance: .; j_gene: TRBJ2-3; v_gene: TRBV7-9; CDR3aa: CASSRTSGGTDTQYF; CDR3nt: TGTGCCAGCAGCCGGACTAGCGGGGGGACGGATACGCAGTATTTT
d_gene: TRBD1; abundance: .; j_gene: TRBJ2-7; v_gene: TRBV28; CDR3aa: CASSLSGQGAGEQYF; CDR3nt: TGTGCCAGCAGTTTATCCGGACAGGGTGCGGGCGAGCAGTACTTC
d_gene: .; abundance: .; j_gene: TRBJ1-1; v_gene: TRBV11-2; CDR3aa: CASSTGSANTEAFF; CDR3nt: TGTGCCAGCAGCACAGGGTCGGCGAACACTGAAGCTTTCTTT
d_gene: .; abundance: .; j_gene: TRBJ2-5; v_gene: TRBV19; CDR3aa: CASSIQGREETQYF; CDR3nt: TGTGCCAGTAGTATACAGGGGCGTGAAGAGACCCAGTACTTC
d_gene: .; abundance: .; j_gene: TRBJ1-3; v_gene: TRBV9; CDR3aa: CASSLGSSGNTIYF; CDR3nt: TGTGCCAGCAGCCTCGGTAGCTCTGGAAACACCATATATTTT
d_gene: .; abundance: .; j_gene: TRBJ1-3; v_gene: TRBV7-2; CDR3aa: CASSSPGSGNTIYF; CDR3nt: TGTGCCAGCAGCTCGCCAGGGTCTGGAAACACCATATATTTT
d_gene: .; abundance: .; j_gene: TRBJ1-1; v_gene: TRBV6-1; CDR3aa: CASSEGGNTEAFF; CDR3nt: TGTGCCAGCAGTGAAGGCGGGAACACTGAAGCTTTCTTT
d_gene: TRBD1; abundance: few; j_gene: TRBJ1-2; v_gene: TRBV11-2; CDR3aa: CASSPDRNYGYTF; CDR3nt: TGTGCCAGCAGCCCGGACAGGAACTATGGCTACACCTTC
d_gene: .; abundance: .; j_gene: TRBJ1-1; v_gene: TRBV2; CDR3aa: CASRFNTGSHTEAFF; CDR3nt: TGTGCCAGCAGATTCAACACAGGGAGCCACACTGAAGCTTTCTTT
d_gene: .; abundance: .; j_gene: TRBJ2-1; v_gene: TRBV29-1; CDR3aa: CSVAGGHKYNEQFF; CDR3nt: TGCAGCGTGGCTGGGGGACACAAGTACAATGAGCAGTTCTTC
d_gene: TRBD1; abundance: .; j_gene: TRBJ1-1; v_gene: TRBV6-5; CDR3aa: CASSSTGGTEAFF; CDR3nt: TGTGCCAGCAGTTCTACAGGGGGCACTGAAGCTTTCTTT
d_gene: TRBD2; abundance: .; j_gene: TRBJ2-5; v_gene: TRBV28; CDR3aa: CASHITGGRETQYF; CDR3nt: TGTGCCAGCCACATAACGGGAGGTAGAGAGACCCAGTACTTC
d_gene: .; abundance: .; j_gene: TRBJ1-5; v_gene: TRBV2; CDR3aa: CASKVQGPVGSNQPQHF; CDR3nt: TGTGCCAGCAAAGTGCAGGGCCCCGTCGGGAGCAATCAGCCCCAGCATTTT
d_gene: .; abundance: .; j_gene: TRBJ2-2; v_gene: TRBV5-8; CDR3aa: CASSLTRLLNTGELFF; CDR3nt: TGTGCCAGCAGCTTGACACGACTTTTGAACACCGGGGAGCTGTTTTTT
d_gene: TRBD2; abundance: .; j_gene: TRBJ2-1; v_gene: TRBV18; CDR3aa: CASSPKLAGGWLEQFF; CDR3nt: TGTGCCAGCTCACCAAAACTAGCGGGGGGTTGGCTTGAGCAGTTCTTC
d_gene: .; abundance: .; j_gene: TRBJ1-4; v_gene: TRBV18; CDR3aa: CASSPPYQGPNEKLFF; CDR3nt: TGTGCCAGCTCACCACCGTACCAGGGTCCTAATGAAAAACTGTTTTTT
d_gene: .; abundance: .; j_gene: TRBJ1-2; v_gene: TRBV4-2; CDR3aa: CASSQAGGKGYGYTF; CDR3nt: TGTGCCAGCAGCCAAGCGGGAGGGAAGGGATATGGCTACACCTTC
d_gene: .; abundance: .; j_gene: TRBJ1-2; v_gene: TRBV28; CDR3aa: CAIRRFRSGYTF; CDR3nt: TGTGCCATCCGGCGGTTTCGGAGCGGCTACACCTTC
d_gene: .; abundance: .; j_gene: TRBJ1-6; v_gene: TRBV7-9; CDR3aa: CASSLTMPSDNSPLHF; CDR3nt: TGTGCCAGCAGCTTAACGATGCCCTCGGATAATTCACCCCTCCACTTT
d_gene: .; abundance: .; j_gene: TRBJ2-1; v_gene: TRBV20-1; CDR3aa: CSGREHEQFF; CDR3nt: TGCAGTGGGCGGGAACACGAGCAGTTCTTC
d_gene: .; abundance: .; j_gene: TRBJ2-7; v_gene: TRBV7-6; CDR3aa: CASSLSNSYEQYF; CDR3nt: TGTGCCAGCAGCTTATCCAACTCCTACGAGCAGTACTTC
d_gene: TRBD2; abundance: .; j_gene: TRBJ2-5; v_gene: TRBV2; CDR3aa: CASRRPGTRARETQYF; CDR3nt: TGTGCCAGCAGGCGCCCCGGGACTAGAGCCCGAGAGACCCAGTACTTC
d_gene: TRBD2; abundance: .; j_gene: TRBJ2-3; v_gene: TRBV27; CDR3aa: CASSSLQRPGGGEYF; CDR3nt: TGTGCCAGCAGTTCCCTCCAGAGGCCGGGAGGGGGTGAGTATTTT
d_gene: .; abundance: .; j_gene: TRBJ1-1; v_gene: TRBV18; CDR3aa: CASSPPRGAGNTEAFF; CDR3nt: TGTGCCAGCTCACCACCACGGGGGGCCGGGAACACTGAAGCTTTCTTT
d_gene: .; abundance: .; j_gene: TRBJ2-2; v_gene: TRBV14; CDR3aa: CASSQDGGQGGAGELFF; CDR3nt: TGTGCCAGCAGCCAAGATGGTGGACAGGGAGGGGCCGGGGAGCTGTTTTTT
d_gene: .; abundance: .; j_gene: TRBJ1-4; v_gene: TRBV29-1; CDR3aa: CSVGASRANEKLFF; CDR3nt: TGCAGCGTGGGGGCCTCCCGGGCTAATGAAAAACTGTTTTTT
d_gene: .; abundance: .; j_gene: TRBJ1-5; v_gene: TRBV4-1; CDR3aa: CASSHQVAGLTSDQPQHF; CDR3nt: TGCGCCAGCAGCCACCAAGTGGCGGGGTTGACCTCGGATCAGCCCCAGCATTTT
d_gene: .; abundance: .; j_gene: TRBJ2-1; v_gene: TRBV27; CDR3aa: CASSLIALGGNEQFF; CDR3nt: TGTGCCAGCAGTTTAATAGCCCTGGGGGGCAATGAGCAGTTCTTC
d_gene: .; abundance: .; j_gene: TRBJ2-5; v_gene: TRBV6-5; CDR3aa: CASSYSGGIQETQYF; CDR3nt: TGTGCCAGCAGTTACTCGGGGGGAATTCAAGAGACCCAGTACTTC